This T cell receptor (beta chain) was captured by sequencing in a study of blood T cells in healthy people across ages. This clonotype was counted a few times. Antigen specificity is unknown. Study-level points and caveats: The CMV status of each donor remained undetermined, and this could have confounded shifts in expanded clonotypes. Significant beta diversity loss was already apparent by age approximately 40, declining roughly linearly. More naive CD4+ cells and higher diversity marked long-lived donors relative to aged donors.

Alongside a J-beta primer mix, a sample-barcoded 5' primer served in a second PCR lasting about 7 to 12 cycles. MiXCR was run by TCRdb on the 5' RACE reads, yielding one entry per CDR3 protein. The table includes around 1.5 million distinct CDR3 sequences, about 31% detected once. This sequence was found in a woman between 25 and 40 years old in good health. The sequencing input was blood.

The CDR3 spells CAISERPSYNEQFF. In nucleotides, the CDR3 is TGTGCCATCAGTGAAAGGCCGTCCTACAATGAGCAGTTCTTC. V is TRBV10-3 and J is TRBJ2-1; no firm D call. With 3 bases removed from V and 1 base from J, the gap between germline ends came to 7 bases. CDR3 size: 14 residues. Germline lookup yields CDR1 ENHRY and CDR2 SYGVKD.